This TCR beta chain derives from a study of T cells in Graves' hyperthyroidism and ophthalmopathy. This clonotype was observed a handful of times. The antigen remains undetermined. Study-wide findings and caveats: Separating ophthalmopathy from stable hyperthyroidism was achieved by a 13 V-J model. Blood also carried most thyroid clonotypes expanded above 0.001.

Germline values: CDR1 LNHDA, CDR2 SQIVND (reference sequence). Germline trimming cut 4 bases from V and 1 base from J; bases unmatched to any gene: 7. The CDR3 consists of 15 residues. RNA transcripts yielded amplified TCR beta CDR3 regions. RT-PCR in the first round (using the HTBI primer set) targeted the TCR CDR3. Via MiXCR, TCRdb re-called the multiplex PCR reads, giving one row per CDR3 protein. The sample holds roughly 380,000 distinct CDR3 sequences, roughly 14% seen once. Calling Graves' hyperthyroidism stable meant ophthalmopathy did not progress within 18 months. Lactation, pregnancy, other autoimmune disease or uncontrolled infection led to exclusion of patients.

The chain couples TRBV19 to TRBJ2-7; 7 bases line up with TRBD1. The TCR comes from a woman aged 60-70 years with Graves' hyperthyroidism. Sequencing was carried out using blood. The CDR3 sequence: CASSRPGQNSYEQYF. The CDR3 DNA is TGTGCCAGTAGTAGACCGGGACAGAATTCCTACGAGCAGTACTTC.